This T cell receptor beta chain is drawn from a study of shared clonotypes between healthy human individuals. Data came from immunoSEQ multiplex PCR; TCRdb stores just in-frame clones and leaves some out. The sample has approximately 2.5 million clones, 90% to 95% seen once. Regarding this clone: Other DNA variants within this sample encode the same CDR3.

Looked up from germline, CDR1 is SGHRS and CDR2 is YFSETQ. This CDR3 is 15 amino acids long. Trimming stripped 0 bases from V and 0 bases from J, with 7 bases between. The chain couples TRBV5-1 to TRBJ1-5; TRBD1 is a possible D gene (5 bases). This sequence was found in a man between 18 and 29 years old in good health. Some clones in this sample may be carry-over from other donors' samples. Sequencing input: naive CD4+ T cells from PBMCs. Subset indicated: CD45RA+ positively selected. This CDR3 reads CASSLAGDSNQPQHF. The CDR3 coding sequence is TGCGCCAGCAGCTTGGCGGGGGATAGCAATCAGCCCCAGCATTTT.